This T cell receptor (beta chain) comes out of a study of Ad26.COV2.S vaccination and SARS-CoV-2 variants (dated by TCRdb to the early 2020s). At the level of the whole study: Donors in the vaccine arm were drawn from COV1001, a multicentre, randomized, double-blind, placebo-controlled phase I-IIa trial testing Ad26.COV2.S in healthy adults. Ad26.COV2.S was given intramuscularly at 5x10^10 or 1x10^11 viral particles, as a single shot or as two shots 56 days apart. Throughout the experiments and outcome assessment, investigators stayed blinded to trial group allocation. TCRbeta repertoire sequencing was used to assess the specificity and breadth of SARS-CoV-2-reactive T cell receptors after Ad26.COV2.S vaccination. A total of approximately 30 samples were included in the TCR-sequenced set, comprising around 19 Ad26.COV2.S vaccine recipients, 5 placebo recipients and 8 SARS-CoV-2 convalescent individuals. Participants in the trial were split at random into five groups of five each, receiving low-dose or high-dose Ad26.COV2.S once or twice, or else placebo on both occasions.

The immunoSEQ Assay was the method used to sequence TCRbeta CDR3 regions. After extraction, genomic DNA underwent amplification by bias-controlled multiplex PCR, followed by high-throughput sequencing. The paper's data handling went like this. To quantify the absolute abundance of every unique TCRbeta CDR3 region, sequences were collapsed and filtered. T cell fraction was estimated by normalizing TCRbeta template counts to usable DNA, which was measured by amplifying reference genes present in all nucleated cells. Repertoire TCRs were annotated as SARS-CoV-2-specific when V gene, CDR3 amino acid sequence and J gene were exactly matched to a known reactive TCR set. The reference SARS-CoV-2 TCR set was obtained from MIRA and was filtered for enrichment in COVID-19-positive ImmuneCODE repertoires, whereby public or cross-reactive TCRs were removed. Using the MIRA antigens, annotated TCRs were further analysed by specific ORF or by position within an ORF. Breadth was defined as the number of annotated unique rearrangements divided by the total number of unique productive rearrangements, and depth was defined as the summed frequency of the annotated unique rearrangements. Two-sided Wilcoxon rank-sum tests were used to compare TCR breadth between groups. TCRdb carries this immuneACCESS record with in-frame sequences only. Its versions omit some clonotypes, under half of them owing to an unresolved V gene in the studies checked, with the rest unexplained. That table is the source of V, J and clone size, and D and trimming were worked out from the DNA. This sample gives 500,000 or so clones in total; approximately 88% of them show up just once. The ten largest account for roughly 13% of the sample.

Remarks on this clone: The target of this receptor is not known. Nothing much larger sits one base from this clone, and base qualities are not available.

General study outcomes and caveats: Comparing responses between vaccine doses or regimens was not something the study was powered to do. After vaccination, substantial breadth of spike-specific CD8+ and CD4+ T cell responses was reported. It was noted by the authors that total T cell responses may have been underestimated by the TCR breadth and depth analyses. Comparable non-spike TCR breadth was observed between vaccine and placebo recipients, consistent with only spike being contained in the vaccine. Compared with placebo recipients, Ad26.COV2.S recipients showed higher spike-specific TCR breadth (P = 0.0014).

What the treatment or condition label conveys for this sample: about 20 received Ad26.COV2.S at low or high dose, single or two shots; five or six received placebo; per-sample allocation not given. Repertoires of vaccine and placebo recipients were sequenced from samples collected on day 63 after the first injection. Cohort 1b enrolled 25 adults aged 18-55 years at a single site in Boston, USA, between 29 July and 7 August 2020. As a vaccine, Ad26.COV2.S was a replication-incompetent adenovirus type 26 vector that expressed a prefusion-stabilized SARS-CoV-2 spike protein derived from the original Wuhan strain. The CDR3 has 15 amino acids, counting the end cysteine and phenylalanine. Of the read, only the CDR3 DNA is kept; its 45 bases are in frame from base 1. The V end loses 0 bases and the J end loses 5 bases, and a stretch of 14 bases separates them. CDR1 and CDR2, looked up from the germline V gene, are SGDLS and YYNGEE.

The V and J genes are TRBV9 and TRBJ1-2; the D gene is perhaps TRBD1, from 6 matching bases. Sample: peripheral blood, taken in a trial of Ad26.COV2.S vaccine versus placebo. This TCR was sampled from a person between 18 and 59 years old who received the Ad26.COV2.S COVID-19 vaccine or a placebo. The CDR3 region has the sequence CASSVERGPWYGYTF. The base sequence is TGTGCCAGCAGCGTAGAACGGGGGCCATGGTATGGCTACACCTTC.